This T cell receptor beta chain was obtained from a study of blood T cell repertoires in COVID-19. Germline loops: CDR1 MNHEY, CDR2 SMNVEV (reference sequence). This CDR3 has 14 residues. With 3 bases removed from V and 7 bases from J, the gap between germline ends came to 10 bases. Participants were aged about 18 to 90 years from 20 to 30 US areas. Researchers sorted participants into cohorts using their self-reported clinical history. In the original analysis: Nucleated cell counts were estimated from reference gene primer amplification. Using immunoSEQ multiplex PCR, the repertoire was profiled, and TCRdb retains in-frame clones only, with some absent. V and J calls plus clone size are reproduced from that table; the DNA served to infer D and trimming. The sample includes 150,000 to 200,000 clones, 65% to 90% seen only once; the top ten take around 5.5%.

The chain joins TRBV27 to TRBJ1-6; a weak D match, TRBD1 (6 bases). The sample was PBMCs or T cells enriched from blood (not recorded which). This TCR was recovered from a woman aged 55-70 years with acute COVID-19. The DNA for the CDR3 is TGTGCCAGCAGTTTTGGGGGCGCAAATTCACCCCTCCACTTT. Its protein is CASSFGGANSPLHF.